The rows below give T cell receptor beta chains drawn from one sample of a study of molecular identifiers for immune sequencing clone quantification. TCRdb reanalysed the PCR reads using MiXCR and keeps one entry per CDR3 protein. There are around 300,000 distinct CDR3 sequences in the sample; 24% occur only once, and around 0.74% lies in the top ten. The sequenced material came from naive CD8+ T cells from blood, with Jurkat cell RNA spiked in. The receptors come from a human donor in good health. Some libraries in this study had Jurkat cell RNA spiked in. Both conserved end residues are part of each CDR3. D genes are given only for firm matches. Clone size is stated in some rows and not others, as once, few, many or a class when expanded.

TRBV6-2/TRBV6-3,once,TRBJ2-7,-,TGTGCCAGCATGATCACAGTAACTCCCTACGAGCAGTACTTC,CASMITVTPYEQYF
TRBV27,-,TRBJ1-1,-,TGTGCCAGCAGTCCACTCTCCCGGGACGGGACGAACACTGAAGCTTTCTTT,CASSPLSRDGTNTEAFF
TRBV7-2,few,TRBJ1-1,-,TGTGCCAGCAGCTTGATGGGGGGCGACGCTCTCTTT,CASSLMGGDALF
TRBV6-2/TRBV6-3,once,TRBJ2-2,-,TGTGCCAGCAGACCTGTCTACGGGGAGCTGTTTTTT,CASRPVYGELFF
TRBV6-1,few,TRBJ1-1,-,TGTGCCAGCAGTGAATTATGGGGGGGCGCGAACACTGAAGCTTTCTTT,CASSELWGGANTEAFF
TRBV2,few,TRBJ2-7,-,TGTGCCAGCAGTGAAGCGCTAAGGGTCCCCACCTACGAGCAGTACTTC,CASSEALRVPTYEQYF
TRBV5-1,few,TRBJ1-4,TRBD1,TGCGCCAGCAGCCCAGACAGGGAGACTAATGAAAAACTGTTTTTT,CASSPDRETNEKLFF
TRBV27,few,TRBJ1-2,TRBD1,TGTGCCAGCAGTTTAAAATCGAACAGGGGGTATGGCTACACCTTC,CASSLKSNRGYGYTF
TRBV12-3/TRBV12-4,many,TRBJ1-1,TRBD1,TGTGCCAGCAGCCTCGGACAGGGGTCCACTGAAGCTTTCTTT,CASSLGQGSTEAFF
TRBV4-3,-,TRBJ2-7,TRBD1,TGCGCCAGCAGCCTGGACAGGGTAGGCTCCTACGAGCAGTACTTC,CASSLDRVGSYEQYF
TRBV29-1,-,TRBJ2-7,-,TGCGGCGTTGACCTGGGGGCTTACGAGCGGTACTTC,CGVDLGAYERYF
TRBV29-1,many,TRBJ2-7,TRBD1,TGCAGCGTTGAAGCCGGGACAGGGATTTACGAGCAGTACTTC,CSVEAGTGIYEQYF
TRBV11-2,few,TRBJ2-3,TRBD2,TGTGCCAGCAGCTTAATTCTAGCGGGATCAGATACGCAGTATTTT,CASSLILAGSDTQYF
TRBV5-5,many,TRBJ2-6,TRBD1,TGTGCCAGCAGCTTAGGACAGGGGGTCTCTGGGGCCAACGTCCTGACTTTC,CASSLGQGVSGANVLTF
TRBV7-8,-,TRBJ2-1,-,TGTGCCAGCAGCTCTGGAGGACGAAGCAATGAGCAGTTCTTC,CASSSGGRSNEQFF
TRBV2,many,TRBJ2-3,-,TGTGCCAGCAGTGAAAGGGGTTGGACAGATACGCAGTATTTT,CASSERGWTDTQYF
TRBV7-9,few,TRBJ2-5,-,TGTGCCAGCAGCTCCTCAGAAGAGACCCAGTACTTC,CASSSSEETQYF
TRBV7-9,many,TRBJ2-2,-,TGTGCCAGCACCATCTCCGCCGGGGAGCTGTTTTTT,CASTISAGELFF
TRBV9,many,TRBJ2-3,-,TGTGCCAGCAGCCTCCCGGCATTGACTGGGGAAGATACGCAGTATTTT,CASSLPALTGEDTQYF
TRBV7-2,many,TRBJ2-7,-,TGTGCCAGCAGCTGGGCAGGGGCAGACTACGAGCAGTACTTC,CASSWAGADYEQYF
TRBV24-1,-,TRBJ2-3,-,TGTGCCACCAGTGATTTCACCGAGGGGTCGGATACGCAGTATTTT,CATSDFTEGSDTQYF
TRBV4-1,-,TRBJ2-2,TRBD2,TGCGCCAGCGGCCAAAGACTAGCGGGAATGTGGGAAGACACCGGGGAGCTGTTTTTT,CASGQRLAGMWEDTGELFF
TRBV6-6,-,TRBJ2-5,TRBD1,TGTGCCAGCAGGCAGAGGACAGGGCAGGGGACCCAGTACTTC,CASRQRTGQGTQYF
TRBV2,-,TRBJ1-1,-,TGTGCCAGCAAGGACAGAACCGAAGCTTTCTTT,CASKDRTEAFF
TRBV6-5,many,TRBJ2-7,TRBD1,TGTGCCAGCAGTTACTCGGGGACAGCTACCTACGAGCAGTACTTC,CASSYSGTATYEQYF
TRBV24-1,many,TRBJ1-1,-,TGTGCCACCAGTTCCGGGACGGTCATGAACACTGAAGCTTTCTTT,CATSSGTVMNTEAFF
TRBV29-1,-,TRBJ2-3,-,TGCAGCGCTGAGGCAGGGTTCATAGCAGATACGCAGTATTTT,CSAEAGFIADTQYF
TRBV7-9,-,TRBJ2-1,-,TGTGCCAGCACCGCTAACGGGACTCTGTACGGTGAGCAGTTCTTC,CASTANGTLYGEQFF
TRBV29-1,few,TRBJ2-3,TRBD2,TGCAGCCTTATGGGACTAGCGGGAGAAGATACGCAGTATTTT,CSLMGLAGEDTQYF
TRBV4-3,few,TRBJ2-6,TRBD1,TGCGCCAGCAGCCACGGACAGGGGGCTGTCGCTGGGGCCAACGTCCTGACTTTC,CASSHGQGAVAGANVLTF
TRBV20-1,-,TRBJ2-7,TRBD2,TGCAGTGCTAGAGACTGGGGACTAGCGGGGGGTTACGAGCAGTACTTC,CSARDWGLAGGYEQYF
TRBV6-1,-,TRBJ1-2,-,TGTGCCAGCAGTGAAGCGCGGGTCCCCGGCAGCTATGGCTACACCTTC,CASSEARVPGSYGYTF
TRBV18,-,TRBJ1-4,-,TGTGCCAGCTCACCACCGATAGGGTCGCGAAAACTGTTTTTT,CASSPPIGSRKLFF
TRBV6-5,many,TRBJ2-7,TRBD1,TGTGCCAGCAGTAGAGCCGGGACAGGGTCTGACGAGCAGTACTTC,CASSRAGTGSDEQYF
TRBV2,-,TRBJ2-3,-,TGTGCCAGGGACCGGGACAATAACACAGATACGCAGTATTTT,CARDRDNNTDTQYF